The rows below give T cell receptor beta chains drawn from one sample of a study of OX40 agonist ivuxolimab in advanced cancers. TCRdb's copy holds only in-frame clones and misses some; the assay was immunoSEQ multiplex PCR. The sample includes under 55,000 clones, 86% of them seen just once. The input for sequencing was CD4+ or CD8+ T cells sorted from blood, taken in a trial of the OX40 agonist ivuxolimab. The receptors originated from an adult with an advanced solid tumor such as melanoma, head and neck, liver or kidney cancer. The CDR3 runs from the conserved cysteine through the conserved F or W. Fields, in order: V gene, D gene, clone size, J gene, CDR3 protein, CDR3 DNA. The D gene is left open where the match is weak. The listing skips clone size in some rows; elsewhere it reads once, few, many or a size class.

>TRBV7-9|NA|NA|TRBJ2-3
CASSLGVSTDTQYF
TGTGCCAGCAGCCTAGGGGTTAGCACAGATACGCAGTATTTT
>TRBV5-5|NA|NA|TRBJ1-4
CASSLVGGTWGEKLFF
TGTGCCAGCAGCTTGGTCGGCGGGACATGGGGTGAAAAACTGTTTTTT
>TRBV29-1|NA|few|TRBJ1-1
CSVGRGDGDTEAFF
TGCAGCGTTGGGAGGGGGGATGGAGACACTGAAGCTTTCTTT
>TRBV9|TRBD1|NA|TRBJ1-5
CASSPGQGRNQPQHF
TGTGCCAGCAGCCCAGGACAGGGGCGCAATCAGCCCCAGCATTTT
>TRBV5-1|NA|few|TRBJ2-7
CASSLARTAAGEQYF
TGCGCCAGCAGCTTGGCAAGGACAGCGGCGGGTGAGCAGTACTTC
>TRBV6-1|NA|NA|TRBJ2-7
CASRVTDGSRYEQYF
TGTGCCAGCAGGGTAACGGACGGTTCAAGATACGAGCAGTACTTC
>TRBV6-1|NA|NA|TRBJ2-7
CASSHREGSYEQYF
TGTGCCAGCAGCCACAGGGAAGGGTCCTACGAGCAGTACTTC
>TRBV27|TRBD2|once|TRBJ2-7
CASSLTSDRLAGDYEQYF
TGTGCCAGCAGTTTAACCTCGGATCGACTAGCGGGGGACTACGAGCAGTACTTC
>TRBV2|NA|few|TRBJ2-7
CASTEVGLSYEQYF
TGTGCCAGCACCGAGGTGGGGCTCTCCTACGAGCAGTACTTC
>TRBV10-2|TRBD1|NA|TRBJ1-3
CASSMGQGLSGNTIYF
TGCGCCAGCAGCATGGGACAGGGTCTCTCTGGAAACACCATATATTTT
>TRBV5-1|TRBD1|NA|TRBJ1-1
CASSLRDRSLNTEAFF
TGCGCCAGCAGCCTCCGGGACAGGAGTTTGAACACTGAAGCTTTCTTT
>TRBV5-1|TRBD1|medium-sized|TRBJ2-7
CASSPGTAYEQYF
TGCGCCAGCAGCCCCGGGACAGCCTACGAGCAGTACTTC
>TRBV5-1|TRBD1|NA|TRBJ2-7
CASSSGAGGYEQYF
TGCGCCAGCAGCTCTGGGGCAGGGGGATACGAGCAGTACTTC
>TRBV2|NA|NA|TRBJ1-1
CASSEGSPWGTEAFF
TGTGCCAGCAGTGAGGGAAGCCCATGGGGCACTGAAGCTTTCTTT
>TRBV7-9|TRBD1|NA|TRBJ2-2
CASNLGQGIDTGELFF
TGTGCCAGCAACCTCGGACAGGGGATTGACACCGGGGAGCTGTTTTTT
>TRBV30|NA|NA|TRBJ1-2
CAWSPLWGYTF
TGTGCCTGGTCCCCTTTGTGGGGCTACACCTTC
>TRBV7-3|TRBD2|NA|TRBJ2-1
CASSPSGGLGVNEQFF
TGTGCCAGCAGCCCGTCGGGGGGGCTAGGCGTCAATGAGCAGTTCTTC
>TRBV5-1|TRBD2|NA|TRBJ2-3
CASSLRGLAGGTASTQYF
TGCGCCAGCAGCTTGCGGGGCCTAGCGGGGGGTACGGCCTCGACGCAGTATTTT
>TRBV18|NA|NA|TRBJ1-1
CASSNQRGPFF
TGTGCCAGCTCCAACCAACGTGGACCTTTCTTT
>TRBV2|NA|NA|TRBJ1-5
CASSIGTDSNQPQHF
TGTGCCAGCAGTATAGGGACGGATAGCAATCAGCCCCAGCATTTT
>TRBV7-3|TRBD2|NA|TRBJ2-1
CASSLSGGARYNEQFF
TGTGCCAGCAGCTTGTCCGGGGGGGCTAGATACAATGAGCAGTTCTTC
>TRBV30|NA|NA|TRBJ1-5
CAWKDRGGNQPQHF
TGTGCCTGGAAGGATCGGGGGGGGAATCAGCCCCAGCATTTT
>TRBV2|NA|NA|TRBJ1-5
CASSEVVVGGPKHF
TGTGCCAGCAGTGAAGTGGTAGTTGGAGGTCCAAAGCATTTT
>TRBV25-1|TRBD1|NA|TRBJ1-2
CASSAPHRGNGYTF
TGTGCCAGCAGTGCGCCCCACAGGGGAAATGGCTACACCTTC
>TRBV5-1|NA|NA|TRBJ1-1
CASSLAGSTEAFF
TGCGCCAGCAGCTTGGCGGGGAGCACTGAAGCTTTCTTT
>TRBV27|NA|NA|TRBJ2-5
CASRRQGIVETQYF
TGTGCCAGCAGGAGGCAGGGGATTGTAGAGACCCAGTACTTC
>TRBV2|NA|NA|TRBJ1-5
CASSEVQGGQPQHF
TGTGCCAGCAGTGAAGTGCAGGGCGGTCAGCCCCAGCATTTT
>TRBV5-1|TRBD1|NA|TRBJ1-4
CASSLSQGDFEKLFF
TGCGCCAGCAGCTTGAGTCAGGGGGATTTCGAAAAACTGTTTTTT
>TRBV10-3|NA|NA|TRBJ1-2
CAISERGGNDGYTF
TGTGCCATCAGTGAGAGGGGAGGGAATGATGGCTACACCTTC
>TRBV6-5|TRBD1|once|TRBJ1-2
CASSAQRTGLDGYTF
TGTGCCAGCAGTGCGCAGAGGACAGGGTTGGATGGCTACACCTTC
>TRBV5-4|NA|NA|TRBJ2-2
CASSSASVTGELFF
TGTGCCAGCAGCTCGGCTAGCGTGACCGGGGAGCTGTTTTTT
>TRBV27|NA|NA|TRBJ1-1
CASSLSTGFSSEAFF
TGTGCCAGCAGTTTATCGACAGGATTTAGCTCTGAAGCTTTCTTT
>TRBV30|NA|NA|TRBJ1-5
CAWSSLAGRSHF
TGTGCCTGGAGTAGCCTCGCAGGCCGGAGTCATTTT
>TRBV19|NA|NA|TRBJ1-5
CASIGGGQISNQPQHF
TGTGCCAGTATAGGCGGAGGACAAATTAGCAATCAGCCCCAGCATTTT
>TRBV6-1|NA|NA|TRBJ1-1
CASSDFFRSNTEAFF
TGTGCCAGCAGTGATTTTTTTAGGAGCAACACTGAAGCTTTCTTT
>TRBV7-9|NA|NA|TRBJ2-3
CASSLVGHRNTDTQYF
TGTGCCAGCAGCTTAGTAGGGCATCGTAACACAGATACGCAGTATTTT
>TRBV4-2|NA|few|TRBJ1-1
CASSQEPEGEAFF
TGTGCCAGCAGCCAAGAGCCGGAGGGGGAAGCTTTCTTT
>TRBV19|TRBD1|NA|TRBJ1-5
CASSVRDRGGNQPQHF
TGTGCCAGTAGCGTCCGGGACAGGGGAGGCAATCAGCCCCAGCATTTT
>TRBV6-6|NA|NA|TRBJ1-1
CASKFGGNTEAFF
TGTGCCAGCAAGTTCGGGGGCAACACTGAAGCTTTCTTT
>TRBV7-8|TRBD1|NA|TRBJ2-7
CASSLPDRGLAEQYF
TGTGCCAGCAGCTTACCCGACAGGGGGCTGGCCGAGCAGTACTTC
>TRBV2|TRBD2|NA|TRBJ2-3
CASRWASGGGTTDTQYF
TGTGCCAGCCGGTGGGCTAGCGGGGGGGGGACCACAGATACGCAGTATTTT
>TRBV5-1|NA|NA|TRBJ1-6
CASSLEAGGLGSPLHF
TGCGCCAGCAGCTTGGAAGCTGGGGGGCTCGGTTCACCCCTCCACTTT
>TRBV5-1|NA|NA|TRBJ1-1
CASSLLEGNTEAFF
TGCGCCAGCAGCTTGTTGGAGGGGAACACTGAAGCTTTCTTT
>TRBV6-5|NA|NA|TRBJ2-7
CASSSGRGGREQYF
TGTGCCAGCAGTTCAGGGAGGGGGGGTCGCGAGCAGTACTTC